The rows below give T cell receptor beta chains drawn from one sample of a study of CD8 T cells in Susac syndrome. TCRdb reprocessed the immunoSEQ multiplex PCR reads with MiXCR, giving one entry per CDR3 protein. Of roughly 250,000 distinct CDR3 sequences in the sample, about 96% were seen once. Sequenced input: CD4+ T cells from PBMCs. Source of these receptors: a human donor with Susac syndrome. CDR3s leave out the opening cysteine and the closing phenylalanine or tryptophan. Fields, in order: CDR3 length, J gene, V gene, CDR3 protein.

12 | TRBJ1-1 | TRBV6-6 | ASRPGQVNTEAF
15 | TRBJ2-1 | TRBV12-3/TRBV12-4 | ASSLASRGSGNNEQF
11 | TRBJ1-5 | TRBV6-5 | ATKQGQGQPQH
13 | TRBJ2-1 | TRBV7-2 | ASSLTGTSAGEQF
12 | TRBJ1-3 | TRBV15 | ATRTDRAGNTIY
12 | TRBJ2-1 | TRBV24-1 | ATSWTSGSNEQF
7 | TRBJ2-7 | TRBV20-1 | RDLREQY
11 | TRBJ2-4 | TRBV10-3 | AISAGTRNIQY
13 | TRBJ1-2 | TRBV29-1 | SVAYGPGTGYGYT
12 | TRBJ2-5 | TRBV29-1 | SHLLNGREETQY
12 | TRBJ2-3 | TRBV30 | AWTSGRPTDTQY
13 | TRBJ2-5 | TRBV20-1 | SARDGIPNFGTQY
12 | TRBJ1-4 | TRBV6-5 | ASSRGGTDEKLF
9 | TRBJ2-5 | TRBV5-1 | ASTMQETQY
13 | TRBJ2-1 | TRBV6-5 | ASRSSSGSYNEQF
13 | TRBJ1-4 | TRBV5-1 | ASSLARQRGEKLF
13 | TRBJ1-2 | TRBV18 | ASSPPAAGSYGYT
11 | TRBJ2-1 | TRBV7-3 | ASSLHRDGEQF
13 | TRBJ2-3 | TRBV2 | ASSGQRRDSDTQY
13 | TRBJ1-1 | TRBV9 | ASSVFSQGNTEAF